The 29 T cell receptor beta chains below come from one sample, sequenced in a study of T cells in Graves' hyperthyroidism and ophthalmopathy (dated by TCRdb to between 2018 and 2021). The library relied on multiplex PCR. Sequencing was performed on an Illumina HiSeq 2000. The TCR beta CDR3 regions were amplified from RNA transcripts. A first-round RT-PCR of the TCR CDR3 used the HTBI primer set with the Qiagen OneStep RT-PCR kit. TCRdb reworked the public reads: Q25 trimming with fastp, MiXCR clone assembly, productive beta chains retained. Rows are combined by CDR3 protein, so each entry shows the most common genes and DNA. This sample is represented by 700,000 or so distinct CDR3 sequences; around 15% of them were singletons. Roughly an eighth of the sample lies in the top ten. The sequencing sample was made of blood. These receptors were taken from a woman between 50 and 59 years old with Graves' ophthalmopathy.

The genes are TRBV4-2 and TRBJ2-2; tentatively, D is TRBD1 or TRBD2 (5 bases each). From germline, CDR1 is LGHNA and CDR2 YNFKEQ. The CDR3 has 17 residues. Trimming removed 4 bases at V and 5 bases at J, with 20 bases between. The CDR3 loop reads CASSPQANRDVTGELFF. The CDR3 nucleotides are TGTGCCAGCAGCCCCCAGGCTAATCGGGACGTTACCGGGGAGCTGTTTTTT.

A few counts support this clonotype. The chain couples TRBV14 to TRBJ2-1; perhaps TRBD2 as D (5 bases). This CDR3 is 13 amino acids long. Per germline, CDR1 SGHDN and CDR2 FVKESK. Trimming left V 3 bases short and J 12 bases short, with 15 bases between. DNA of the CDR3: TGTGCCAGCAGCCAGAGCCCGAGGGCGAGGCAGTTCTTC. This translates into CASSQSPRARQFF.

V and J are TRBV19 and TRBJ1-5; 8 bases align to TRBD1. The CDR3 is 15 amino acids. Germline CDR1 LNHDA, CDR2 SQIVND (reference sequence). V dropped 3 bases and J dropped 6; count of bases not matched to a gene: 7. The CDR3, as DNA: TGTGCCAGTAGTATCACGGGCAGGGGGCTTCAGCCCCAGCATTTT. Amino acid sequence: CASSITGRGLQPQHF.

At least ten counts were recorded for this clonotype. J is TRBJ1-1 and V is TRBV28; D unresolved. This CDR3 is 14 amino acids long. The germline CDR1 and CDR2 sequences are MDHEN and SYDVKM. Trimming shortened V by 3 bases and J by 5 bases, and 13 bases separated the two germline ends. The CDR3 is CASSLVRVGTEAFF. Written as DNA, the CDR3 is TGTGCCAGCAGTTTGGTTAGGGTTGGGACTGAAGCTTTCTTT.

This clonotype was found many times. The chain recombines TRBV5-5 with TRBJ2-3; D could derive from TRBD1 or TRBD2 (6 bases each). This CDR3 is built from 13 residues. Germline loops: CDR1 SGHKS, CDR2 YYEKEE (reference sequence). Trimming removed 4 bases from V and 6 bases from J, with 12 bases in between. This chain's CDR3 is CASSMQGRDTQYF. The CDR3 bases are TGTGCCAGCAGCATGCAGGGGAGGGATACGCAGTATTTT.

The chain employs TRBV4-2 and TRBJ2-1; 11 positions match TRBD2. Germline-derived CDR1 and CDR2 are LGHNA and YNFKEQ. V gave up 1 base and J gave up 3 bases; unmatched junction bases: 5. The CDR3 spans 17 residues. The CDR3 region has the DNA TGTGCCAGCAGCCAAGTGGGGACTAGCGGCCTCTACAATGAGCAGTTCTTC. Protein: CASSQVGTSGLYNEQFF.

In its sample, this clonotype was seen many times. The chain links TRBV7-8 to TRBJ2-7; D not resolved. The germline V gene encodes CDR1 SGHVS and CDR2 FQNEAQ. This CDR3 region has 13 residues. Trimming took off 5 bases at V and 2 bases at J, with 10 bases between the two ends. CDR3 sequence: CASSPESPYEQYF. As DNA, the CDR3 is TGTGCCAGCAGCCCCGAGAGCCCCTACGAGCAGTACTTC. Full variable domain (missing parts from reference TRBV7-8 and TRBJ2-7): GAGVSQSPRYKVAKRGQDVALRCDPISGHVSLFWYQQALGQGPEFLTYFQNEAQLDKSGLPSDRFFAERPEGSVSTLKIQRTQQEDSAVYLCASSPESPYEQYFGPGTRLTVT.

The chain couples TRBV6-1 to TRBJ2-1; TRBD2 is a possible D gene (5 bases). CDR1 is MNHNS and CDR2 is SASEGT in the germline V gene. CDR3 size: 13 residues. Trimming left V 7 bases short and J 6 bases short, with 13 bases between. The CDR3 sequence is CASNGVSSNEQFF. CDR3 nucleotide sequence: TGTGCCAGCAACGGGGTATCGTCCAATGAGCAGTTCTTC.

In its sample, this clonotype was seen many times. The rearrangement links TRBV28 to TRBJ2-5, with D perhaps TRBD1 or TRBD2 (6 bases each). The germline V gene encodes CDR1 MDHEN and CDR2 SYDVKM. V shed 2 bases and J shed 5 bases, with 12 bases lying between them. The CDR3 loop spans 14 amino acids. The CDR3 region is CASSLVGGAETQYF. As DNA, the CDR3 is TGTGCCAGCAGTTTAGTCGGGGGCGCGGAGACCCAGTACTTC.

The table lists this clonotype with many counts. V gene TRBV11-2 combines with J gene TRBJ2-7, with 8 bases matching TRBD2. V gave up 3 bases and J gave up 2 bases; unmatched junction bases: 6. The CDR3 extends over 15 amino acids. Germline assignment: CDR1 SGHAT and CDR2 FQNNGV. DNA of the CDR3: TGTGCCAGCAGCTTCCCCCAGCGGGGGACCTACGAGCAGTACTTC. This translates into CASSFPQRGTYEQYF.

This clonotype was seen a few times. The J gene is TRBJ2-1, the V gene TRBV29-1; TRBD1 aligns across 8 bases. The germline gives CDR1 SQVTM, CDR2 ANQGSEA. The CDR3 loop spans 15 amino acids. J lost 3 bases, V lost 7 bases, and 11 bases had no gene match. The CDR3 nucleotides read TGCAGCGGAGCGACAGGGGTCGTTGGCTACAATGAGCAGTTCTTC. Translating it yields CSGATGVVGYNEQFF.

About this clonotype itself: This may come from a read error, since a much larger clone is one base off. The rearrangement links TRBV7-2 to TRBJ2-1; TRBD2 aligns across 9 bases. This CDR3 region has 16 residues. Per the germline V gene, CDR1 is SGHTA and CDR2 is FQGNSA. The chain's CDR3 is CANSGLRGRGSDEQFF. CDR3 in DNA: TGTGCCAACAGCGGCCTACGCGGGAGGGGCAGCGATGAGCAGTTCTTC. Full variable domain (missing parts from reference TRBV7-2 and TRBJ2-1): GAGVSQSPSNKVTEKGKDVELRCDPISGHTALYWYRQSLGQGLEFLIYFQGNSAPDKSGLPSDRFSAERTGGSVSTLTIQRTQQEDSAVYLCANSGLRGRGSDEQFFGPGTRLTVL.

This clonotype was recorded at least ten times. CDR3 protein: CASSLGGANYGYTF. The DNA for the CDR3 is TGCGCCAGCAGCTTGGGGGGAGCTAACTATGGCTACACCTTC. This chain links TRBV5-1 with TRBJ1-2; no definite D call. Trimming removed 0 bases from V and 0 bases from J, with 6 bases in between. The germline CDR1 and CDR2 sequences are SGHRS and YFSETQ. The CDR3 sequence is 14 residues long.

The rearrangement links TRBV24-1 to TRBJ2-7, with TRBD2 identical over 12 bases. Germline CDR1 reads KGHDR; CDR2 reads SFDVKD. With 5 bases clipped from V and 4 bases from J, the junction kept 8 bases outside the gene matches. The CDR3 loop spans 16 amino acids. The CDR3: CATSALGLAGSYEQYF. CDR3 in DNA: TGTGCCACCAGTGCCCTTGGACTAGCGGGATCTTACGAGCAGTACTTC.

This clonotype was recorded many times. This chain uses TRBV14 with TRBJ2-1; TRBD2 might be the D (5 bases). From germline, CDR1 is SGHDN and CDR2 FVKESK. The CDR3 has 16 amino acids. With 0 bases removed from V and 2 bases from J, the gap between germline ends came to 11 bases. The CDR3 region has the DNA TGTGCCAGCAGCCAAGAATCGGGATACCCCTACAATGAGCAGTTCTTC. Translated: CASSQESGYPYNEQFF.

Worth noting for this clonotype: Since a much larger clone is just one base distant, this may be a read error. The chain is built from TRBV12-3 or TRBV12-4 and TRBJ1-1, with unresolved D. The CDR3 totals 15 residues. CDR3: CASSFARVVNAEAFF. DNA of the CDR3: TGTGCCAGCAGTTTCGCTCGGGTGGTGAACGCTGAAGCTTTCTTT.

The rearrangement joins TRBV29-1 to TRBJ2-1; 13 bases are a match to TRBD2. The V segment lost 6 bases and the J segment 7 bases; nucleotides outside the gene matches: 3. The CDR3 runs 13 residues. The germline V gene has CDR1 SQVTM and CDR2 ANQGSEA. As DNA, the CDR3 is TGCAGCGTACTAGCGGGAGGGGTGAATGAGCAGTTCTTC. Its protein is CSVLAGGVNEQFF.

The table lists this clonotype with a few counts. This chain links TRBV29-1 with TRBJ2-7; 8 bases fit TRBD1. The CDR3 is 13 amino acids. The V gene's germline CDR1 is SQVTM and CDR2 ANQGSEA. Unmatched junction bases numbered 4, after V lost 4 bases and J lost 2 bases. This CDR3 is CSVGTGSTYEQYF. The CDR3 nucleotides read TGCAGCGTTGGGACAGGGTCAACCTACGAGCAGTACTTC.

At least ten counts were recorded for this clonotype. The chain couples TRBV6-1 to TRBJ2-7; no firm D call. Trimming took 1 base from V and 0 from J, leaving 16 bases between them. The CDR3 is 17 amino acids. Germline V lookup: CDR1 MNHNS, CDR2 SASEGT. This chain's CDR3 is CASSEEIGLLISYEQYF. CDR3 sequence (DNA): TGTGCCAGCAGTGAAGAGATAGGGCTGTTAATCTCCTACGAGCAGTACTTC.

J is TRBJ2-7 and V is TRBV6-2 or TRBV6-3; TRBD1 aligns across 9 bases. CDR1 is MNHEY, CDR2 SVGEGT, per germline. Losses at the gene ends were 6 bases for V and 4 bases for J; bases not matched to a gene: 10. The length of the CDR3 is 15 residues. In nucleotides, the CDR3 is TGTGCCAGCAGCGGGGGGACAGGGCTAATTTACGAGCAGTACTTC. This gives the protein CASSGGTGLIYEQYF.

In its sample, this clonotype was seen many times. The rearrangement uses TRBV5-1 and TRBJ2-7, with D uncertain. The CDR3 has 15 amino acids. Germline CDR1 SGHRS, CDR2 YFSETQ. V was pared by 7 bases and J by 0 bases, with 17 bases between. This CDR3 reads CASSGSYGSSYEQYF. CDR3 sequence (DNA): TGCGCCAGCTCGGGCTCCTACGGCAGCTCCTACGAGCAGTACTTC.

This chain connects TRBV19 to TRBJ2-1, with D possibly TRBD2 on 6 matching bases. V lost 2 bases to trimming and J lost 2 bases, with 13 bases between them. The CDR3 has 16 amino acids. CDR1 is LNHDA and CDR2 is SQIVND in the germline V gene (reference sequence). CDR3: CASSILFGRPYNEQFF. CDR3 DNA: TGTGCCAGTAGTATACTATTTGGGAGGCCCTACAATGAGCAGTTCTTC.

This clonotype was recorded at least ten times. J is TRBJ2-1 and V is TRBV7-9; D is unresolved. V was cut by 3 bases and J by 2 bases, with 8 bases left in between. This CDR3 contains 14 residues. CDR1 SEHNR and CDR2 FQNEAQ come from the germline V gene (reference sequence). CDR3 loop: CASSFEGPYNEQFF. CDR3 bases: TGTGCCAGCAGCTTTGAAGGCCCCTACAATGAGCAGTTCTTC.

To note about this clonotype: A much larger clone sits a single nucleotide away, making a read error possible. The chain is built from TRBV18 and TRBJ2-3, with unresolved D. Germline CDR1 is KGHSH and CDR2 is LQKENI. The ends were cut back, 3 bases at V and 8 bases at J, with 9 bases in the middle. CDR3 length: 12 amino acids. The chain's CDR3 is CASSPYSGTQYF. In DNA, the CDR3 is TGTGCCAGCTCACCTTATTCTGGTACGCAGTATTTT.

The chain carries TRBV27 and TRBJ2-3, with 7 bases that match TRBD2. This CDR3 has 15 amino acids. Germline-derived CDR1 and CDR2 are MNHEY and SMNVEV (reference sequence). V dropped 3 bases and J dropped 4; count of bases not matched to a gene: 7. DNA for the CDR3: TGTGCCAGCAGTTTGATGGCGGGAGCCCCAGATACGCAGTATTTT. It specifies CASSLMAGAPDTQYF.

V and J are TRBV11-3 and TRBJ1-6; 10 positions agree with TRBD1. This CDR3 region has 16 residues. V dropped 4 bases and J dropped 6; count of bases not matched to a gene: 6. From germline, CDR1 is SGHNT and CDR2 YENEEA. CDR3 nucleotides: TGTGCCAGCAGCTACCGGGACAGGGGTTTTAATTCACCCCTCCACTTT. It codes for CASSYRDRGFNSPLHF. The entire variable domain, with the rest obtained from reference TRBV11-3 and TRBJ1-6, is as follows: EAGVVQSPRYKIIEKKQPVAFWCNPISGHNTLYWYLQNLGQGPELLIRYENEEAVDDSQLPKDRFSAERLKGVDSTLKIQPAELGDSAVYLCASSYRDRGFNSPLHFGNGTRLTVT.

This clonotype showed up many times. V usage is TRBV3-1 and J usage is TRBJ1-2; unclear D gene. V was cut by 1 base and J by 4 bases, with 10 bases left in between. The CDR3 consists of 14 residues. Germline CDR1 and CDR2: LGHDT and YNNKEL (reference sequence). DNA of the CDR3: TGTGCCAGCAGCCAAGGGCAGCGCCTCTATGGCTACACCTTC. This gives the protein CASSQGQRLYGYTF. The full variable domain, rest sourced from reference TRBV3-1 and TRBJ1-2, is DTAVSQTPKYLVTQMGNDKSIKCEQNLGHDTMYWYKQDSKKFLKIMFSYNNKELIINETVPNRFSPKSPDKAHLNLHINSLELGDSAVYFCASSQGQRLYGYTFGSGTRLTVV.

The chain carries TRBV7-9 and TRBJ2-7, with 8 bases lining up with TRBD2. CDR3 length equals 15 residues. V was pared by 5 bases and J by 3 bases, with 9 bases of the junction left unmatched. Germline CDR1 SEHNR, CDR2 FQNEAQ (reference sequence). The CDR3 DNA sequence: TGTGCCAGCAGCCCCCGGGGCGGGAGGCTCTACGAGCAGTACTTC. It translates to CASSPRGGRLYEQYF.

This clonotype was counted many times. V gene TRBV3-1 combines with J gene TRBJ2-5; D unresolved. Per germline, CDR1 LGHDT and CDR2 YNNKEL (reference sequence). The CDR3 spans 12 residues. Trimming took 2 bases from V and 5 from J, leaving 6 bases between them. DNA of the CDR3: TGTGCCAGCAGCCAATATGCGGAGACCCAGTACTTC. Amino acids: CASSQYAETQYF.